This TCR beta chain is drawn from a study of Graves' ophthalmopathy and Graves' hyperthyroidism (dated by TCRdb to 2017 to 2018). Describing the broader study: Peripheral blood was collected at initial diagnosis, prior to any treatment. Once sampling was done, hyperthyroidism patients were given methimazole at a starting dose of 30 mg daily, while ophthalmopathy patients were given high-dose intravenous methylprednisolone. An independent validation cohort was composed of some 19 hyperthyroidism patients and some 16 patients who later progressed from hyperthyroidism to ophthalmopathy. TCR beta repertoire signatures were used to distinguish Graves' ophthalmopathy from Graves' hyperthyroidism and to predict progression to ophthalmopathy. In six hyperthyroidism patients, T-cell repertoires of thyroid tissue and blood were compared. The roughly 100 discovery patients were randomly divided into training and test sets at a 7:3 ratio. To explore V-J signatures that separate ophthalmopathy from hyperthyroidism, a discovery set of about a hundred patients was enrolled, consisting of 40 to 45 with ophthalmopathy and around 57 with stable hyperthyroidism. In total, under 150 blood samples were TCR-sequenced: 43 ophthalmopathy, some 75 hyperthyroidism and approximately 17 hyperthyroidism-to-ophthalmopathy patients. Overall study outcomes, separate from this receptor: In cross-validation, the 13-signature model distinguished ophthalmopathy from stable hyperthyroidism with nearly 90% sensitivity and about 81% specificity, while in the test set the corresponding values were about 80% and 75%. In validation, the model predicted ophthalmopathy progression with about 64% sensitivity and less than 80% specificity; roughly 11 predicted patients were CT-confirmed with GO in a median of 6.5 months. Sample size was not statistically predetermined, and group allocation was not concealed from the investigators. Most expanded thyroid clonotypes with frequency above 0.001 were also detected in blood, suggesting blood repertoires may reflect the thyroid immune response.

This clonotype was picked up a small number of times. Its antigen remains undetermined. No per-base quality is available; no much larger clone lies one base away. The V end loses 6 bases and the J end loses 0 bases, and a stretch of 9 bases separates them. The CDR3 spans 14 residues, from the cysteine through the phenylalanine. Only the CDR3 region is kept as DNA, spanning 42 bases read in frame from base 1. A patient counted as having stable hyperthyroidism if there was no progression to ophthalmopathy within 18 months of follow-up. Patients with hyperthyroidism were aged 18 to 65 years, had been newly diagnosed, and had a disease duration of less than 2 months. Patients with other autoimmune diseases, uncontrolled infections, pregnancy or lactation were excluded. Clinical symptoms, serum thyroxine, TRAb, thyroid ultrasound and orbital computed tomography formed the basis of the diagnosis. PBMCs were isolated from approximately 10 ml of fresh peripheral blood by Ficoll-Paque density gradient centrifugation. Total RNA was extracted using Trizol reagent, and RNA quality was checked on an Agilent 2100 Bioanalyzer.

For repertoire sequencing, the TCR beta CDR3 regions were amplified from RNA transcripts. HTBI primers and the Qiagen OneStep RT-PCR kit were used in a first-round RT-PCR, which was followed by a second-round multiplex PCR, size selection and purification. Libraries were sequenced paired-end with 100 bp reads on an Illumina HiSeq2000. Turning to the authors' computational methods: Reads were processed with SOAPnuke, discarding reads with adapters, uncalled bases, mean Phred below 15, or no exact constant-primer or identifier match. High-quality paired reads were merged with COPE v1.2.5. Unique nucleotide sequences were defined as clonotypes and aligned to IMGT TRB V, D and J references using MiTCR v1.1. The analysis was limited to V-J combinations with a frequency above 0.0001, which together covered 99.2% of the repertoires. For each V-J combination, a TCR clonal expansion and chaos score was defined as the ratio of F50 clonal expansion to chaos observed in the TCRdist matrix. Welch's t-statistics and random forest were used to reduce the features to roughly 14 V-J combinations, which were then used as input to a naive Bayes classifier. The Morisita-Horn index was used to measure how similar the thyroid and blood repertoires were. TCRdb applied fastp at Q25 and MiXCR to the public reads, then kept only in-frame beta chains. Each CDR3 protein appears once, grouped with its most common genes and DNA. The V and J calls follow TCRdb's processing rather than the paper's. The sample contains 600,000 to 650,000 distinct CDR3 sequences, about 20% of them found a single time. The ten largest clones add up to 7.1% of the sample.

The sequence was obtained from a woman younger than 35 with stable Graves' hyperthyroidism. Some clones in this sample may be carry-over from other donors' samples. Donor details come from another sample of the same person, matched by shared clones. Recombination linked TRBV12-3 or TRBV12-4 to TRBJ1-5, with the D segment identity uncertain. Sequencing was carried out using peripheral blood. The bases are TGTGCCAGCAGACACCAGGATAGCAATCAGCCCCAGCATTTT. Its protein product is CASRHQDSNQPQHF.